This T cell receptor beta chain was sequenced in a study of blood T cell repertoires in COVID-19. V shed 4 bases and J shed 2 bases, with 10 bases lying between them. This CDR3 has 14 amino acids. CDR1 and CDR2 from the germline V gene are LGHDT and YNNKEL (reference sequence). Only in-frame clones appear in the TCRdb table, and some are missing; sequencing was by immunoSEQ multiplex PCR. The sample yields 240,000 or so clones, roughly 80% seen once. This chain joins TRBV3-1 (or the pseudogene TRBV3-2) and TRBJ2-3, with a weak D call TRBD2 (5 bases). The clonotype comes from a woman of 80 years or more with acute or convalescent COVID-19. Sample: peripheral blood. The CDR3: CASSLPGSTDTQYF. For the CDR3, the DNA is TGTGCCAGCAGCCTCCCGGGGTCCACAGATACGCAGTATTTT.